The 4 T cell receptor beta chains below come from one sample, sequenced in a study of T cell changes during pregnancy in multiple sclerosis. Using immunoSEQ multiplex PCR, the repertoire was profiled, and TCRdb retains in-frame clones only, with some absent. The repertoire holds some 97,000 clones, around 93% seen once, with approximately 0.97% in the top ten. The sample here was peripheral blood, taken before pregnancy. These receptors all stem from a female donor with multiple sclerosis, enrolled in a pregnancy study.

The V gene is TRBV5-1, the J gene TRBJ1-2; D possibly corresponds to TRBD1 (5 bases). CDR3 length equals 13 residues. Germline V gives CDR1 SGHRS, CDR2 YFSETQ. V lost 3 bases to trimming and J lost 4 bases, with 10 bases between them. The CDR3 DNA reads TGCGCCAGCAGCTCTGAAGGGGTCTATGGCTACACCTTC. It specifies CASSSEGVYGYTF.

This sequence joins TRBV6-5 and TRBJ2-7; 8 positions agree with TRBD2. The V gene end was trimmed by 5 bases and the J gene end by 0 bases; junction bases not matched to a gene: 3. CDR1 is MNHEY and CDR2 is SVGAGI in the germline V gene. This CDR3 has 14 residues. The DNA for the CDR3 is TGTGCCAGCAGTCGACTAGCGCACTCCTACGAGCAGTACTTC. Protein sequence: CASSRLAHSYEQYF.

The rearrangement uses TRBV4-1 and TRBJ2-1; 10 bases line up with TRBD2. V was clipped by 0 bases and J by 15 bases; unmatched bases: 20. The CDR3 extends over 18 amino acids. Germline V lookup: CDR1 MGHRA, CDR2 YSYEKL. In nucleotides, the CDR3 is TGCGCCAGCAGCCAAGATGGGGAGGGGAGCGGGAGGGCCACTAGTCCGTTCTTC. This translates into CASSQDGEGSGRATSPFF.

The chain is built from TRBV27 and TRBJ1-2; maybe TRBD1 (5 bases). From germline, CDR1 is MNHEY and CDR2 SMNVEV (reference sequence). V was trimmed by 0 bases and J by 5 bases, leaving 10 bases between them. The CDR3 runs 14 residues. Written as DNA, the CDR3 is TGTGCCAGCAGTTTATCGGGAGGGGAATATGGCTACACCTTC. Its protein product is CASSLSGGEYGYTF.